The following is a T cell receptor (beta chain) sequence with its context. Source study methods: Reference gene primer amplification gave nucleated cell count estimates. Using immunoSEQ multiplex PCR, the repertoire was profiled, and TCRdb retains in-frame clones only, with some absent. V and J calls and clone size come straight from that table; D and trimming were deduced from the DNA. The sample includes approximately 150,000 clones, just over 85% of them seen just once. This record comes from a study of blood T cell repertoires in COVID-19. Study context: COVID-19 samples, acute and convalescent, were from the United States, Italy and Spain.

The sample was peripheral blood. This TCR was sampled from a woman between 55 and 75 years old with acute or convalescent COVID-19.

For the CDR3, the DNA is TGCAGCGTCCGGGTCTCTAACACTGAAGCTTTCTTT. It translates to CSVRVSNTEAFF. This sequence joins TRBV29-1 and TRBJ1-1; D gene ambiguous. Germline loops: CDR1 SQVTM, CDR2 ANQGSEA. The CDR3 spans 12 residues. V shed 6 bases and J shed 2 bases, with 10 bases lying between them.